This T cell receptor beta chain is from a study of spatial heterogeneity in lung cancer. Study background: Researchers sequenced follow-up PBMC samples if they had them, and these came a median of about two years after resection. Detection consistently yielded more beta chains than alpha chains.

Time point reported: blood at routine non-recurrence follow-up after resection. Unique molecular identifiers tagged every individual TCR cDNA molecule. TCRdb analysed the 5' RACE reads with MiXCR anew, one entry per CDR3 protein. Of 1,200 or so distinct CDR3 sequences in the sample, 25% are singletons; the top ten hold 21%. The CDR3 length is 15 residues. With 2 bases removed from V and 5 bases from J, the gap between germline ends came to 14 bases. CDR1 is SGHKS, CDR2 YYEKEE, per germline (reference sequence). In its sample, this clonotype was seen a few times. Its antigen is not known. The study, taken as a whole, reports: Blood contained ubiquitous expanded tumor TCRs more at resection than at follow-up.

This sequence joins TRBV5-5 and TRBJ2-1; D assignment may be TRBD1 or TRBD2 (5 bases each). The sequence came from a male donor with early-stage non-small cell lung cancer. This sample comprised PBMCs, obtained at follow-up. CDR3 DNA sequence: TGTGCCAGCAGCTTCCCCGGGACCACTAACAATGAGCAGTTCTTC. It encodes CASSFPGTTNNEQFF.